A single sample gave rise to the 4 T cell receptor beta chains below, sequenced in a study of T cells in localized non-small cell lung cancer. Only in-frame clones appear in the TCRdb table, and some are missing; sequencing was by immunoSEQ multiplex PCR. The sample shows 25,000 to 35,000 clones, 90% to 95% of them seen only once. The sequences come from PBMCs, collected before any cancer treatment. These receptors all stem from a man aged 35 to 69 with stage II lung adenocarcinoma.

The V gene is TRBV28, the J gene TRBJ2-5; 7 bases are a match to TRBD2. Germline-derived CDR1 and CDR2 are MDHEN and SYDVKM. The CDR3 extends over 16 amino acids. The V and J ends lost 5 bases and 5 bases, in that order; junction bases with no gene match: 14. In DNA, the CDR3 is TGTGCCAGCAGTCCGATTGGCGGGAGTGGGCGGGAGACCCAGTACTTC. Its protein is CASSPIGGSGRETQYF.

This sequence joins TRBV6-5 and TRBJ1-1; weak D call: TRBD1 (6 bases). Trimming shortened V by 7 bases and J by 1 base, and 10 bases separated the two germline ends. CDR1 and CDR2 (germline): MNHEY, SVGAGI. The CDR3 has 13 residues. The CDR3 nucleotides read TGTGCCAGCACTCCGGGACAGAACACTGAAGCTTTCTTT. Its translation is CASTPGQNTEAFF.

V gene TRBV5-4 combines with J gene TRBJ2-2; D is undetermined. The germline gives CDR1 SGHNT, CDR2 YYREEE (reference sequence). This CDR3 spans 13 amino acids. The V gene lost 2 bases and the J gene lost 6 bases, with 8 bases spanning the gap. The CDR3 nucleotides read TGTGCCAGCAGCTTTACGATCGCCGGGGAGCTGTTTTTT. This encodes CASSFTIAGELFF.

The chain joins TRBV11-2 to TRBJ2-6, with D tentatively TRBD1 or TRBD2 (5 bases each). The CDR3 is made up of 16 amino acids. Deletions cut 4 bases from V and 0 bases from J, with 10 bases between. The V gene's germline CDR1 is SGHAT and CDR2 FQNNGV. CDR3 residues: CASSWGRSSGANVLTF. The DNA of the CDR3 is TGTGCCAGCAGCTGGGGACGGAGCTCTGGGGCCAACGTCCTGACTTTC. The full variable domain, its missing parts supplied by reference TRBV11-2 and TRBJ2-6, is EAGVAQSPRYKIIEKRQSVAFWCNPISGHATLYWYQQILGQGPKLLIQFQNNGVVDDSQLPKDRFSAERLKGVDSTLKIQPAKLEDSAVYLCASSWGRSSGANVLTFGAGSRLTVL.